The 3 T cell receptor beta chains below come from one sample, sequenced in a study of beta chain features in type 1 diabetes. Since all of the isolated RNA was reverse transcribed, expressed TCRB transcripts were what got sequenced. Sequencing used immunoSEQ multiplex PCR; TCRdb keeps in-frame clones, though not all of them. The sample has about 230,000 clones, roughly 9.6% seen once; the top ten hold about 0.037%. The sequenced material came from naive CD4+ T cells from blood. These receptors all come from a woman younger than 30 in good health.

In its sample, this clone was seen a few times. This sequence joins TRBV19 and TRBJ1-6, with TRBD1 as a possible D gene (5 bases). The CDR3 length is 13 residues. The germline V gene encodes CDR1 LNHDA and CDR2 SQIVND (reference sequence). V lost 5 bases and J lost 9, with 11 bases in between. CDR3 in amino acids: CASSPTQGSPLHF. DNA for the CDR3: TGTGCCAGTAGTCCGACCCAGGGTTCACCCCTCCACTTT.

This clone was detected a few times. The same CDR3 also results from other DNA sequences found in this sample. The chain employs TRBV9 and TRBJ2-5, with D maybe TRBD1 (5 bases). V was clipped by 1 base and J by 2 bases, with 6 bases between them. The CDR3 is made up of 13 amino acids. The V gene's germline CDR1 is SGDLS and CDR2 YYNGEE. The CDR3 region is CASSVQGQETQYF. CDR3 DNA sequence: TGTGCCAGCAGCGTACAGGGTCAAGAGACCCAGTACTTC.

The chain combines TRBV30 with TRBJ1-3; D unresolved. CDR3 length equals 12 residues. The germline V and J ends were trimmed by 3 bases and 4 bases, with 7 bases remaining between them. Germline V lookup: CDR1 GTSNPN, CDR2 SVGIG (reference sequence). The CDR3 DNA reads as TGTGCCTGGAGACGGGAGGGAAACACCATATATTTT. It translates to CAWRREGNTIYF.